This T cell receptor (beta chain) was found in a study of shared clonotypes between healthy human individuals. CD4+ cells yielded CD45RA+ naive and CD45RA-negative memory subsets. This clone has a single count. What it binds is unknown. Profiled with immunoSEQ multiplex PCR; TCRdb holds only in-frame clones, not every one. The sample has around 2.3 million clones; nearly 97% are singletons. Broader study findings: Blood was the only sampled material, and tissue repertoires likely differ. Rarefaction analysis demonstrated incomplete sorted-subset sequencing notwithstanding large depth. Clonotypes which were not shared had lower generation probabilities than clonotypes that all four donors shared.

V shed 2 bases and J shed 3 bases, with 10 bases lying between them. Germline-derived CDR1 and CDR2 are MNHNS and SASEGT. The CDR3 loop spans 15 amino acids. The gene calls are TRBV6-1 and TRBJ2-2; D unresolved. Source material: naive CD4+ T cells sorted from blood. Specified subset: CD45RA+ positively selected. This receptor was taken from a man aged 18 to 30 in good health. The CDR3 spells CASSERWTYTGELFF. The CDR3, as DNA: TGTGCCAGCAGTGAAAGATGGACCTACACCGGGGAGCTGTTTTTT.